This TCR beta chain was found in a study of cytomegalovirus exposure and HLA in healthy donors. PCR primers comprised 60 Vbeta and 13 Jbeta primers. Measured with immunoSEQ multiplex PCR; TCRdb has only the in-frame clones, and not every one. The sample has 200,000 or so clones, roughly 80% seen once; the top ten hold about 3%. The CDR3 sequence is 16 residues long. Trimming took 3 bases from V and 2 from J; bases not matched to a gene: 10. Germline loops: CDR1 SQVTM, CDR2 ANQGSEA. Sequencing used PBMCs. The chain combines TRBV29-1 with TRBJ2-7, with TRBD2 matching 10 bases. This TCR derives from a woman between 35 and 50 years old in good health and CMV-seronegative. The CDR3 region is CSVEVSGSGGAYEQYF. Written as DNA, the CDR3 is TGCAGCGTTGAGGTTAGCGGGAGCGGGGGGGCCTACGAGCAGTACTTC.